These 19 T cell receptor beta chains were sequenced from one sample in a study of cytomegalovirus exposure and HLA in healthy donors (dated by TCRdb to about 2017). Libraries were built with the immunoSEQ multiplex PCR assay. TCRdb retrieved this table from immuneACCESS and kept in-frame rearrangements only. Not all clones are present; in checked studies, unresolved V genes account for under half, and no reason is known for the remainder. For this sample there are almost 75,000 clones; roughly 80% appear just once. The leading ten clones occupy 2.5% to 3% of the sample. Source material: PBMCs. These TCRs come from a man between 25 and 39 years old in good health and CMV-seronegative.

Ten or more counts support this clone. The rearrangement uses TRBV4-1 and TRBJ1-6; D call uncertain. The CDR3 totals 17 residues. Trimming took 2 bases from V and 0 from J, leaving 11 bases between them. Germline-derived CDR1 and CDR2 are MGHRA and YSYEKL. This CDR3 is CASSQLRSSSYNSPLHF. The CDR3 DNA follows: TGCGCCAGCAGCCAATTGCGGTCGAGCTCCTATAATTCACCCCTCCACTTT.

The chain couples TRBV19 to TRBJ1-1; 7 bases fit TRBD1. There are 16 residues in the CDR3. Per germline, CDR1 LNHDA and CDR2 SQIVND (reference sequence). V was pared by 5 bases and J by 1 base, with 10 bases of the junction left unmatched. The CDR3 DNA reads TGTGCCAGTAGTGCCGGACCCGGGACAGAGAACACTGAAGCTTTCTTT. Encoded protein: CASSAGPGTENTEAFF.

This clone occurred once. The rearrangement joins TRBV27 to TRBJ1-6, with D unresolved. Germline V gene sequence: CDR1 MNHEY, CDR2 SMNVEV (reference sequence). The CDR3 is 17 residues long. Trimming pared 2 bases from V and 0 bases from J, leaving 11 bases between. DNA of the CDR3: TGTGCCAGCAGTTTAAGGGCCGGAGGCTCCTATAATTCACCCCTCCACTTT. Translating it yields CASSLRAGGSYNSPLHF.

The chain combines TRBV4-3 with TRBJ2-2, with no clear D. The CDR3 runs 16 residues. Trimming removed 0 bases at V and 6 bases at J, with 14 bases between. The germline gives CDR1 LGHNA, CDR2 YSLEER. CDR3 loop: CASSQDPRQAAGELFF. DNA of the CDR3: TGCGCCAGCAGCCAAGATCCTCGCCAGGCCGCCGGGGAGCTGTTTTTT.

This clone was counted between two and nine times. The chain combines TRBV6-6 with TRBJ2-7, with D perhaps matching TRBD1 (5 bases). The V and J ends lost 0 bases and 1 base respectively, with 10 bases between them. Germline V gene data show CDR1 as MNHNY and CDR2 as SVGAGI (reference sequence). The CDR3 runs 15 residues. CDR3 sequence (DNA): TGTGCCAGCAGTTACTCTACAGGTCCGTCCTACGAGCAGTACGTC. This gives the protein CASSYSTGPSYEQYV.

Concerning this clone itself: Other DNA sequences in this specimen translate into the identical CDR3. This chain connects TRBV6-5 to TRBJ1-5, with a tentative D call TRBD1 (5 bases). V shed 6 bases and J shed 0 bases, with 12 bases lying between them. Germline loops: CDR1 MNHEY, CDR2 SVGAGI. The CDR3 contains 15 residues. The CDR3 DNA reads as TGTGCCAGCAGGATCAGGGTGTATAGCAATCAGCCCCAGCATTTT. Its protein is CASRIRVYSNQPQHF.

This clone was seen more than once but under ten times. The J gene is TRBJ2-7, the V gene TRBV18; 7 bases match TRBD1. V shed 2 bases, J shed 1 base, and the junction held 2 bases outside the gene matches. This CDR3 spans 14 amino acids. CDR1 KGHSH and CDR2 LQKENI come from the germline V gene. The CDR3: CASSPWTGSYEQYF. In nucleotides, the CDR3 is TGTGCCAGCTCACCATGGACAGGATCCTACGAGCAGTACTTC.

This chain uses TRBV7-3 with TRBJ2-7, with 7 bases that match TRBD2. In germline, CDR1 is SGHTA, CDR2 FQGTGA. V was clipped by 1 base and J by 3 bases; unmatched bases: 3. This CDR3 comprises 14 residues. This CDR3 reads CASSLMGGVYEQYF. CDR3 DNA: TGTGCCAGCAGCTTAATGGGGGGGGTCTACGAGCAGTACTTC.

This clone appeared a single time. CDR3 nucleotide sequence: TGTGCCAGCAGTCAGTCGGGGGGTATCTATGGCTACACCTTC. Protein sequence: CASSQSGGIYGYTF. The chain couples TRBV6-5 to TRBJ1-2; possibly TRBD1 for D (5 bases). V dropped 5 bases and J dropped 4 bases, with 14 bases sitting between them. The germline CDR1 and CDR2 sequences are MNHEY and SVGAGI. The CDR3 extends over 14 amino acids.

The chain uses TRBV27 and TRBJ1-2, with D possibly matching TRBD1 (5 bases). CDR3 size: 15 residues. The V gene's germline CDR1 is MNHEY and CDR2 SMNVEV (reference sequence). V lost 6 bases to trimming and J lost 2 bases, with 16 bases between them. The CDR3 here is CASSRSSGGNYGYTF. The DNA of the CDR3 is TGTGCCAGCAGCCGTAGTTCCGGGGGAAACTATGGCTACACCTTC.

The V call is TRBV7-9, the J call TRBJ1-1, with D perhaps matching TRBD1 (5 bases). CDR3 size: 11 residues. Trimming took 7 bases from V and 4 from J, leaving 7 bases between them. Germline V lookup: CDR1 SEHNR, CDR2 FQNEAQ (reference sequence). The chain's CDR3 is CASTRVTEAFF. CDR3 sequence (DNA): TGTGCCAGCACCAGGGTCACTGAAGCTTTCTTT.

The genes are TRBV5-8 and TRBJ2-6; D perhaps matches TRBD1 (7 bases). Germline assignment: CDR1 SGHTS and CDR2 YDEGEE. The ends were cut back, 6 bases at V and 0 bases at J, with 16 bases in the middle. The length of the CDR3 is 17 residues. CDR3 sequence reads: CASIQGGWLSGANVLTF. The CDR3 DNA is TGTGCCAGCATCCAGGGGGGTTGGCTCTCTGGGGCCAACGTCCTGACTTTC.

The CDR3 here is CASSEGTGGNTEAFF. CDR3 DNA: TGTGCCAGCAGTGAAGGGACAGGGGGGAACACTGAAGCTTTCTTT. This chain joins TRBV6-4 and TRBJ1-1, with 11 bases lining up with TRBD1. V lost 3 bases, J lost 1 base, and 1 base stayed unmatched. This CDR3 spans 15 amino acids. Germline CDR1 is MRHNA and CDR2 is SNTAGT.

V usage is TRBV7-8 and J usage is TRBJ1-3; D uncertain. Germline CDR1 SGHVS, CDR2 FQNEAQ. The CDR3 extends over 14 amino acids. Trimming shortened V by 5 bases and J by 2 bases, and 10 bases separated the two germline ends. This CDR3 reads CASSPLRAGNTIYF. CDR3 sequence (DNA): TGTGCCAGCAGCCCCTTGAGGGCTGGAAACACCATATATTTT.

The J gene is TRBJ2-4, the V gene TRBV15, with 9 bases fitting TRBD2. In germline, CDR1 is LNHNV, CDR2 YYDKDF (reference sequence). This CDR3 has 15 amino acids. The junction had 5 bases not matched to a gene; V was cut back by 0 bases and J by 8 bases. This CDR3 reads CATSRDRRGGDIQYF. CDR3 nucleotides: TGTGCCACCAGCAGAGATCGGCGGGGGGGGGACATTCAGTACTTC.

The chain is built from TRBV5-4 and TRBJ2-7; D may be TRBD1 (7 bases). The CDR3 is made up of 14 amino acids. Germline CDR1 reads SGHNT; CDR2 reads YYREEE (reference sequence). Trimming cost V 1 base and J 5 bases, with 13 bases left between them. CDR3 sequence (DNA): TGTGCCAGCAGCTTGAGACAGGGAGGCCACGAGCAGTACTTC. Translating it yields CASSLRQGGHEQYF.

V is TRBV6-1 and J is TRBJ1-2, with D maybe TRBD1 (5 bases). CDR3 length equals 13 residues. Germline V CDR1 and CDR2: MNHNS, SASEGT. V was clipped by 2 bases and J by 9 bases, with 13 bases between them. The CDR3 region has the DNA TGTGCCAGCAGTGAAAGGGGTGGTGGGCGCTACACCTTC. Its protein product is CASSERGGGRYTF.

The chain has TRBV28 and TRBJ2-7; D call uncertain. Germline V gives CDR1 MDHEN, CDR2 SYDVKM. The CDR3 contains 12 residues. V lost 2 bases to trimming and J lost 2 bases, with 4 bases between them. CDR3 in DNA: TGTGCCAGCAGTTTACCAGCCTACGAGCAGTACTTC. Amino acids: CASSLPAYEQYF.

CDR3: CASSVDRENTEAFF. CDR3 nucleotide sequence: TGTGCCAGCAGCGTGGACAGGGAGAACACTGAAGCTTTCTTT. The chain is built from TRBV7-8 and TRBJ1-1; 8 bases align to TRBD1. Germline lookup yields CDR1 SGHVS and CDR2 FQNEAQ. The V gene end was trimmed by 5 bases and the J gene end by 1 base; junction bases not matched to a gene: 3. CDR3 length: 14 amino acids. Based on the CDR3 plus reference TRBV7-8 and TRBJ1-1, the full variable domain is GAGVSQSPRYKVAKRGQDVALRCDPISGHVSLFWYQQALGQGPEFLTYFQNEAQLDKSGLPSDRFFAERPEGSVSTLKIQRTQQEDSAVYLCASSVDRENTEAFFGQGTRLTVV.